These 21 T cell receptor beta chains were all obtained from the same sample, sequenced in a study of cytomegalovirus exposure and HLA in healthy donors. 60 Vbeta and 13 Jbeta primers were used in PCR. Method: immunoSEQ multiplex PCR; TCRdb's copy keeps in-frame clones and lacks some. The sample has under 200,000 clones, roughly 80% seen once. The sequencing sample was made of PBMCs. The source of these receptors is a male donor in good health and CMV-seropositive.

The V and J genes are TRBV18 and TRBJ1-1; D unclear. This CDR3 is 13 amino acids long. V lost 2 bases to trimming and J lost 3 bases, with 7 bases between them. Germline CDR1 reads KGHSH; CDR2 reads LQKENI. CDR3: CASSPWRDTEAFF. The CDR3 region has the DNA TGTGCCAGCTCACCATGGAGGGACACTGAAGCTTTCTTT. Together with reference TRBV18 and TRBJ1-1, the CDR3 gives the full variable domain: NAGVMQNPRHLVRRRGQEARLRCSPMKGHSHVYWYRQLPEEGLKFMVYLQKENIIDESGMPKERFSAEFPKEGPSILRIQQVVRGDSAAYFCASSPWRDTEAFFGQGTRLTVV.

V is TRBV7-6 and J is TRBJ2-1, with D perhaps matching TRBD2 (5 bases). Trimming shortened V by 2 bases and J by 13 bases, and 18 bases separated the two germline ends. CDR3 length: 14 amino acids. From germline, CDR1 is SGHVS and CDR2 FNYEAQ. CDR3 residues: CASSLNPRLTPQFF. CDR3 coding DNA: TGTGCCAGCAGCTTAAACCCCCGACTAACCCCACAGTTCTTC.

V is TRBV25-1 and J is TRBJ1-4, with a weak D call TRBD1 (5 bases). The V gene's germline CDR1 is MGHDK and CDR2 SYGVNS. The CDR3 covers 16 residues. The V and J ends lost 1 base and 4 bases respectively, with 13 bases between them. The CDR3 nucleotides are TGTGCCAGCAGTGAATTGCTCTGGGGGGATAATGAAAAACTGTTTTTT. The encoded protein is CASSELLWGDNEKLFF.

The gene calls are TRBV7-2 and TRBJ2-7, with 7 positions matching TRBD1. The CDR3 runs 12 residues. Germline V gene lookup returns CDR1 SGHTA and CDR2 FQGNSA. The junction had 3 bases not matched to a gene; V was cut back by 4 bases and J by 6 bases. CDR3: CASSYYRGEQYF. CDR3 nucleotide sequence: TGTGCCAGCAGCTACTACAGGGGCGAGCAGTACTTC.

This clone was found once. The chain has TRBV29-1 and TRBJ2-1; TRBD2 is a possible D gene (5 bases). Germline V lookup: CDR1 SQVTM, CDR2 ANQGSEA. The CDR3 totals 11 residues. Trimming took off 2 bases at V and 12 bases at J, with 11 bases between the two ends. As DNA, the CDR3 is TGCAGCGTTGAAACGGGGTATGGGCAGTTCTTC. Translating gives CSVETGYGQFF.

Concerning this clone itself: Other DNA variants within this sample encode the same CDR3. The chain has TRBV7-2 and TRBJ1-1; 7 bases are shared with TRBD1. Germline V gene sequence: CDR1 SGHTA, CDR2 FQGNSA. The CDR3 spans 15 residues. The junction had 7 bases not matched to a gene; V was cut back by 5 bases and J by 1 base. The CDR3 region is CASSPLGTANTEAFF. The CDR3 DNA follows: TGTGCCAGCAGCCCGCTTGGGACAGCGAACACTGAAGCTTTCTTT.

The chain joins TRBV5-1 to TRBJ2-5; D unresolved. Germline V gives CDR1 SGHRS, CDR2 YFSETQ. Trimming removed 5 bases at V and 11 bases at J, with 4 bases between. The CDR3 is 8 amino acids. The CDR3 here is CASRSQYF. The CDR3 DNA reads TGCGCCAGCAGGTCTCAGTACTTC.

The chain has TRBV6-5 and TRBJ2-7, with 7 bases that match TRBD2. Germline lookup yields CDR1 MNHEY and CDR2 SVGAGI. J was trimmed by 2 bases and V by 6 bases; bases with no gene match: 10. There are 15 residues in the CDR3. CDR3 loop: CASSPRDYPTYEQYF. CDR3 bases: TGTGCCAGCAGCCCGCGGGACTATCCAACCTACGAGCAGTACTTC.

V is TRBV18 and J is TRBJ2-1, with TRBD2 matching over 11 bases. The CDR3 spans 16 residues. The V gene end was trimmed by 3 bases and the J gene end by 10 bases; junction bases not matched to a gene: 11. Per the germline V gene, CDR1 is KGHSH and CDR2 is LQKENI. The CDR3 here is CASSPASGGPFREQFF. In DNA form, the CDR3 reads TGTGCCAGCTCACCCGCTAGCGGGGGGCCCTTCCGGGAGCAGTTCTTC.

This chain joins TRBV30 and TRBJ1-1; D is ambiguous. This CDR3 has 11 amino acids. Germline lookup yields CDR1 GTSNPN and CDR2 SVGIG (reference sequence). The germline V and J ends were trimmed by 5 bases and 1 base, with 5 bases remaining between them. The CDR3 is CAWHWNTEAFF. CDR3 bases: TGTGCCTGGCACTGGAACACTGAAGCTTTCTTT.

The CDR3 region has the DNA TGTGCCAGCAGCCAAGATTTAATAGATACGCAGTATTTT. Residues: CASSQDLIDTQYF. The chain employs TRBV14 and TRBJ2-3; no clear D gene. Germline V gene sequence: CDR1 SGHDN, CDR2 FVKESK. The CDR3 is 13 amino acids. Deletions cut 0 bases from V and 5 bases from J, with 6 bases between.

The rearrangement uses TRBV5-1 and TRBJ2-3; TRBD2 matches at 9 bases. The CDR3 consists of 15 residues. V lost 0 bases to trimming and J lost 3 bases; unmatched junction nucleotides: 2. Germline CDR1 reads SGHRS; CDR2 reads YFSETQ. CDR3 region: CASSLDSGSTDTQYF. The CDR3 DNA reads TGCGCCAGCAGCTTGGATAGCGGGAGTACAGATACGCAGTATTTT.

CDR3 sequence reads: CSAGTSLYEQYF. DNA of the CDR3: TGCAGCGCCGGGACTAGCTTATACGAGCAGTACTTC. The V and J genes are TRBV29-1 and TRBJ2-7; TRBD2 matches 9 bases. The CDR3 loop spans 12 amino acids. Germline values: CDR1 SQVTM, CDR2 ANQGSEA. V was pared by 7 bases and J by 4 bases, with 5 bases of the junction left unmatched.

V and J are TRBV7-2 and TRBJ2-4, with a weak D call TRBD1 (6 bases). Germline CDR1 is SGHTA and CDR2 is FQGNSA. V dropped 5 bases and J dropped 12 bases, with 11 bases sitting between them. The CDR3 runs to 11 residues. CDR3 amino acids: CASSPTDSQYF. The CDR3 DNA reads TGTGCCAGCAGCCCAACGGACAGTCAGTACTTC.

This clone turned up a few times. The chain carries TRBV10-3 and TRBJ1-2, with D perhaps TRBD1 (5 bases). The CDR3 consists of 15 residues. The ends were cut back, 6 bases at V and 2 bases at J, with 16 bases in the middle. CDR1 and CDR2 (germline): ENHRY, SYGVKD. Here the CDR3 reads CAIRLALDRNYGYTF. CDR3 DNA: TGTGCCATCAGGTTGGCTTTAGACAGAAACTATGGCTACACCTTC.

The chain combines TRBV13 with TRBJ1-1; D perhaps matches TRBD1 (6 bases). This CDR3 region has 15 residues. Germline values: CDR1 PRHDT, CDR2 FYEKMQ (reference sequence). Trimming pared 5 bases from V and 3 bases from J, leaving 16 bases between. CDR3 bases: TGTGCCAGCAGCCCCTCGCGGGGGCGAGACACTGAAGCTTTCTTT. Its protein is CASSPSRGRDTEAFF.

The CDR3 region has the DNA TGTGCCAGCAGTCCGGGACAGCCCAATCAGCCCCAGCATTTT. It specifies CASSPGQPNQPQHF. The chain links TRBV6-1 to TRBJ1-5; 7 bases match TRBD1. Per the germline V gene, CDR1 is MNHNS and CDR2 is SASEGT. CDR3 length equals 14 residues. V trimming: 5 bases; J trimming: 3 bases; junction bases outside the gene matches: 4.

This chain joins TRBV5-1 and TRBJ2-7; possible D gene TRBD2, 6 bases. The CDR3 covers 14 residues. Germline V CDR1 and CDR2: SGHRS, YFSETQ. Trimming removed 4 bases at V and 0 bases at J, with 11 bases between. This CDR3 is CASSRAGPSYEQYF. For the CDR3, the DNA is TGCGCCAGCAGCCGAGCGGGCCCCTCCTACGAGCAGTACTTC.

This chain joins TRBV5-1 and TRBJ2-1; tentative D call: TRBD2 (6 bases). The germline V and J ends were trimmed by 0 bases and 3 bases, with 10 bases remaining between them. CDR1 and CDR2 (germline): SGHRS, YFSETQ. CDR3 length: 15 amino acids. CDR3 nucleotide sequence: TGCGCCAGCAGCTTGGCGGTGGGGGGCTACAATGAGCAGTTCTTC. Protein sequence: CASSLAVGGYNEQFF.

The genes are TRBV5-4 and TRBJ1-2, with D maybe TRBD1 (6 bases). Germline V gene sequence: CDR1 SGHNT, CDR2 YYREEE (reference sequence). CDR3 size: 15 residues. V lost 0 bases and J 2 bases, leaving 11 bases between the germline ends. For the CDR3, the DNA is TGTGCCAGCAGCTTGGTACTGGGGGCGAACTATGGCTACACCTTC. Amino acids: CASSLVLGANYGYTF.

DNA of the CDR3: TGTGCCAGCTCACCCCCCGCACACAGAACCAAAGGGGGCGAGCAGTACTTC. As protein: CASSPPAHRTKGGEQYF. V gene TRBV18 combines with J gene TRBJ2-7; a possible D gene is TRBD1 (6 bases). Trimming left V 3 bases short and J 6 bases short, with 24 bases between. Germline V gene sequence: CDR1 KGHSH, CDR2 LQKENI. CDR3 length equals 17 residues.